This TCR beta chain was sequenced during a study of T cell changes during pregnancy in multiple sclerosis. Looked up from germline, CDR1 is MNHEY and CDR2 is SVGAGI. The CDR3 sequence is 15 residues long. Trimming pared 0 bases from V and 2 bases from J, leaving 9 bases between. This table comes from immunoSEQ multiplex PCR, and its TCRdb copy is limited to in-frame clones, with some not included. The sample includes 40,000 to 45,000 clones, 88% seen only once; the top ten take 5.9%. The clonotype comes from a female donor in good health, enrolled as a control in a pregnancy study. The chain couples TRBV6-5 to TRBJ2-3, with D possibly matching TRBD1 (6 bases). Source: CD8+ T cells from peripheral blood mononuclear cells, taken after pregnancy. CDR3 residues: CASSYSKGDTDTQYF. In nucleotides, the CDR3 is TGTGCCAGCAGTTACTCGAAGGGGGACACAGATACGCAGTATTTT.